This passage covers 20 T cell receptor beta chains from one sample sequenced in a study of cytomegalovirus exposure and HLA in healthy donors. With 60 Vbeta and 13 Jbeta primers, the PCR was carried out. This table comes from immunoSEQ multiplex PCR, and its TCRdb copy is limited to in-frame clones, with some not included. Of approximately 150,000 clones listed, about 70% are singletons. Sequences were obtained from PBMCs. The receptors shown here come from a woman between 18 and 29 years old in good health and CMV-seropositive.

This clone has just a few counts. The chain couples TRBV4-3 to TRBJ1-6; a weak D match, TRBD1 (6 bases). The germline V and J ends were trimmed by 0 bases and 5 bases, with 8 bases remaining between them. The germline CDR1 and CDR2 sequences are LGHNA and YSLEER. The CDR3 sequence is 15 residues long. The CDR3 region has the DNA TGCGCCAGCAGCCAAGATCAGGGGAATAATTCACCCCTCCACTTT. Amino acids: CASSQDQGNNSPLHF.

The rearrangement joins TRBV5-1 to TRBJ2-7; D may be TRBD2 (7 bases). From germline, CDR1 is SGHRS and CDR2 YFSETQ. The V end was cut by 6 bases, the J end by 0 bases, with 19 bases between. This CDR3 is built from 16 residues. This chain's CDR3 is CASTTGGGGSSYEQYF. CDR3 bases: TGCGCCAGCACCACGGGGGGCGGCGGGAGCTCCTACGAGCAGTACTTC.

This clone showed up just once. The chain combines TRBV13 with TRBJ2-7; maybe TRBD1 (6 bases). CDR3 length: 15 amino acids. Per germline, CDR1 PRHDT and CDR2 FYEKMQ (reference sequence). V was shortened by 5 bases and J by 6 bases, with 20 bases between the two germline ends. CDR3 DNA: TGTGCCAGCAGCCCGGAACAGGGAGCAGGTACCGAGCAGTACTTC. Translating it yields CASSPEQGAGTEQYF.

This clone was recorded a few times. The V gene is TRBV18, the J gene TRBJ2-7; TRBD2 matches at 8 bases. V shed 2 bases and J 3 bases; nucleotides not matched to a gene: 18. Germline V lookup: CDR1 KGHSH, CDR2 LQKENI. This CDR3 has 19 residues. For the CDR3, the DNA is TGTGCCAGCTCACCAAGCTTTAATAGGGCGGGGGGTACCTACTACGAGCAGTACTTC. This gives the protein CASSPSFNRAGGTYYEQYF.

In DNA, the CDR3 is TGTGCCAGCAGTTACGGACAGGGGTGCGCCTACGAGCAGTACTTC. It yields the protein CASSYGQGCAYEQYF. V and J are TRBV6-9 and TRBJ2-7; 9 bases map to TRBD1. CDR3 size: 15 residues. V lost 3 bases, J lost 2 bases, and 5 bases stayed unmatched. From germline, CDR1 is MNHGY and CDR2 SVAAGI.

The chain uses TRBV5-1 and TRBJ1-2, with D possibly being TRBD1 (5 bases). Trimming removed 2 bases at V and 6 bases at J, with 14 bases between. The CDR3 length is 14 residues. Germline values: CDR1 SGHRS, CDR2 YFSETQ. The CDR3 DNA is TGCGCCAGCAGCTTCTCCGACAGCGGGAATGGCTACACCTTC. Its protein product is CASSFSDSGNGYTF.

The chain is built from TRBV6-5 and TRBJ1-1; D is unclear. Trimming pared 2 bases from V and 4 bases from J, leaving 11 bases between. The CDR3 has 14 amino acids. Germline lookup yields CDR1 MNHEY and CDR2 SVGAGI. In DNA form, the CDR3 reads TGTGCCAGCAGTTACGAGGGCGGTGGCACTGAAGCTTTCTTT. It is translated as CASSYEGGGTEAFF.

The rearrangement links TRBV7-9 to TRBJ1-2; the D is unclear. The CDR3 covers 14 residues. V lost 0 bases, J lost 6 bases, and 11 bases lay in between. CDR1 is SEHNR, CDR2 FQNEAQ, per germline (reference sequence). DNA of the CDR3: TGTGCCAGCAGCTTAGCTGGGCGCGACAATGGCTACACCTTC. Encoded protein: CASSLAGRDNGYTF.

This clone occurred a few times. The gene calls are TRBV19 and TRBJ2-5; 8 bases line up with TRBD2. The ends lost 7 bases at V and 5 bases at J; junction bases unmatched: 6. The CDR3 is 13 residues long. Germline assignment: CDR1 LNHDA and CDR2 SQIVND (reference sequence). CDR3 in DNA: TGTGCCAGTAAGGCGGGGGGATGGGAGACCCAGTACTTC. It yields the protein CASKAGGWETQYF.

J is TRBJ2-1 and V is TRBV5-1; no firm D call. The germline V and J ends were trimmed by 0 bases and 5 bases, with 12 bases remaining between them. CDR1 and CDR2 (germline): SGHRS, YFSETQ. This CDR3 spans 15 amino acids. The CDR3 loop is CASSLDHKPHNEQFF. The CDR3 bases are TGCGCCAGCAGCTTGGACCACAAACCCCACAATGAGCAGTTCTTC.

The rearrangement joins TRBV9 to TRBJ2-1; TRBD2 agrees at 8 bases. The CDR3 spans 15 residues. With 3 bases clipped from V and 7 bases from J, the junction kept 9 bases outside the gene matches. The germline gives CDR1 SGDLS, CDR2 YYNGEE. The CDR3, as DNA: TGTGCCAGCAGCGGCTACGGGGGGGCGCGGAATGAGCAGTTCTTC. This translates into CASSGYGGARNEQFF.

The chain employs TRBV7-9 and TRBJ2-1; TRBD2 agrees at 8 bases. Trimming cost V 5 bases and J 5 bases; bases outside gene matches: 11. Germline CDR1 is SEHNR and CDR2 is FQNEAQ (reference sequence). CDR3 length: 16 amino acids. The chain's CDR3 is CASSPILAGGNNEQFF. DNA for the CDR3: TGTGCCAGCAGCCCTATATTGGCGGGAGGTAACAATGAGCAGTTCTTC. The whole variable domain, remainder taken from reference TRBV7-9 and TRBJ2-1, is DTGVSQNPRHKITKRGQNVTFRCDPISEHNRLYWYRQTLGQGPEFLTYFQNEAQLEKSRLLSDRFSAERPKGSFSTLEIQRTEQGDSAMYLCASSPILAGGNNEQFFGPGTRLTVL.

V usage is TRBV4-1 and J usage is TRBJ1-2; 9 bases map to TRBD1. The CDR3 extends over 12 amino acids. Germline V gives CDR1 MGHRA, CDR2 YSYEKL. V dropped 5 bases and J dropped 8; count of bases not matched to a gene: 3. Here the CDR3 reads CASSGDRDGYTF. CDR3 nucleotide sequence: TGCGCCAGCAGCGGGGACAGGGACGGCTACACCTTC.

This clone was detected once. This chain joins TRBV2 and TRBJ2-2; 9 nucleotides match TRBD1. Germline values: CDR1 SNHLY, CDR2 FYNNEI. This CDR3 contains 17 residues. The V segment lost 6 bases and the J segment 3 bases; nucleotides outside the gene matches: 11. The CDR3 loop reads CASSNLPGQGDTGELFF. Here the CDR3 DNA reads TGTGCCAGCAGCAACTTACCGGGACAGGGTGACACCGGGGAGCTGTTTTTT. The full variable domain, its missing parts supplied by reference TRBV2 and TRBJ2-2, is EPEVTQTPSHQVTQMGQEVILRCVPISNHLYFYWYRQILGQKVEFLVSFYNNEISEKSEIFDDQFSVERPDGSNFTLKIRSTKLEDSAMYFCASSNLPGQGDTGELFFGEGSRLTVL.

This clone has only a few counts. This chain links TRBV5-5 with TRBJ1-5; D might be TRBD1 (5 bases). Per the germline V gene, CDR1 is SGHKS and CDR2 is YYEKEE (reference sequence). CDR3 length: 14 amino acids. V was shortened by 1 base and J by 9 bases, with 14 bases between the two germline ends. The DNA of the CDR3 is TGTGCCAGCAGCTTGTTGGTCGACCAGGGGCCCCAGCATTTT. Translated, it gives CASSLLVDQGPQHF.

V gene TRBV2 combines with J gene TRBJ1-2; weak D call: TRBD1 (5 bases). Trimming left V 7 bases short and J 4 bases short, with 19 bases between. This CDR3 has 15 residues. The germline V gene has CDR1 SNHLY and CDR2 FYNNEI. CDR3 DNA: TGTGCCAGCAAAGGGGCGGCAGGGATGAGCTATGGCTACACCTTC. Its translation is CASKGAAGMSYGYTF. The entire variable domain, with the rest obtained from reference TRBV2 and TRBJ1-2, is as follows: EPEVTQTPSHQVTQMGQEVILRCVPISNHLYFYWYRQILGQKVEFLVSFYNNEISEKSEIFDDQFSVERPDGSNFTLKIRSTKLEDSAMYFCASKGAAGMSYGYTFGSGTRLTVV.

This clone came up once. This sequence joins TRBV5-6 and TRBJ1-6, with 10 bases aligning to TRBD1. Germline-derived CDR1 and CDR2 are SGHDT and YYEEEE. CDR3 length: 17 residues. With 4 bases clipped from V and 3 bases from J, the junction kept 7 bases outside the gene matches. As DNA, the CDR3 is TGTGCCAGCAGCCGCGACAGGGGGCAGGACTATAATTCACCCCTCCACTTT. This encodes CASSRDRGQDYNSPLHF.

This clone was observed a handful of times. V and J are TRBV5-6 and TRBJ2-3, with TRBD1 matching 7 bases. The CDR3 has 16 residues. V gave up 0 bases and J gave up 1 base; unmatched junction bases: 5. Germline lookup yields CDR1 SGHDT and CDR2 YYEEEE. The CDR3 loop is CASSLAWGQRTDTQYF. The CDR3 nucleotides are TGTGCCAGCAGCTTGGCCTGGGGACAGCGCACAGATACGCAGTATTTT.

This clone was detected a few times. The chain is built from TRBV18 and TRBJ1-1, with 8 nucleotides matching TRBD1. V shed 6 bases, J shed 1 base, and the junction held 10 bases outside the gene matches. Germline V lookup: CDR1 KGHSH, CDR2 LQKENI. The CDR3 contains 16 residues. The CDR3 nucleotides are TGTGCCAGCTCCCCTAGGGCAGGGGGCCCGAACACTGAAGCTTTCTTT. It codes for CASSPRAGGPNTEAFF.

J is TRBJ1-3 and V is TRBV7-2, with 9 positions matching TRBD1. Trimming took 5 bases from V and 7 from J; bases not matched to a gene: 6. Germline CDR1 reads SGHTA; CDR2 reads FQGNSA. The CDR3 covers 14 residues. CDR3 residues: CASSLGQGSNTIYF. DNA of the CDR3: TGTGCCAGCAGCCTGGGACAGGGTAGTAACACCATATATTTT.